One sample yielded the 29 T cell receptor beta chains listed below, sequenced in a study of blood T cell repertoires in COVID-19. Here immunoSEQ multiplex PCR was the method, and the copy in TCRdb shows in-frame clones only, minus some. Altogether 200,000 to 300,000 clones are present, about four fifths being singletons, with the ten largest covering 8.9%. The specimen was peripheral blood. The receptors were gathered from a man of 80 years or more with acute or convalescent COVID-19.

The gene calls are TRBV5-6 and TRBJ2-7, with 8 bases that match TRBD1. J lost 6 bases, V lost 5 bases, and 10 bases had no gene match. Germline values: CDR1 SGHDT, CDR2 YYEEEE. The CDR3 is made up of 14 amino acids. The DNA of the CDR3 is TGTGCCAGCAGGGAAGACAGGGGACTGGGCGAGCAGTACTTC. Translation gives CASREDRGLGEQYF.

The chain uses TRBV24-1 and TRBJ2-3, with a tentative D call TRBD2 (5 bases). V lost 4 bases to trimming and J lost 1 base, with 11 bases between them. This CDR3 comprises 15 residues. Germline lookup yields CDR1 KGHDR and CDR2 SFDVKD. The DNA of the CDR3 is TGTGCCACCAGTGACCGAGGGCCCGGCACAGATACGCAGTATTTT. Protein sequence: CATSDRGPGTDTQYF.

The chain recombines TRBV30 with TRBJ2-1; weak D call: TRBD2 (5 bases). Germline lookup yields CDR1 GTSNPN and CDR2 SVGIG (reference sequence). CDR3 size: 15 residues. Trimming took off 3 bases at V and 9 bases at J, with 21 bases between the two ends. Written as DNA, the CDR3 is TGTGCCTGGAGGGACCCCGGGTCCCCGAGGGTTGAGCAGTTCTTC. As protein: CAWRDPGSPRVEQFF.

The chain links TRBV5-4 to TRBJ2-7; 13 positions match TRBD2. J lost 5 bases, V lost 4 bases, and 3 bases had no gene match. CDR1 and CDR2 from the germline V gene are SGHNT and YYREEE (reference sequence). The CDR3 loop spans 14 amino acids. DNA of the CDR3: TGTGCCAGCAGCCCGGGACTAGCGGGGAACGAGCAGTACTTC. As protein: CASSPGLAGNEQYF. Full variable domain (missing parts from reference TRBV5-4 and TRBJ2-7): ETGVTQSPTHLIKTRGQQVTLRCSSQSGHNTVSWYQQALGQGPQFIFQYYREEENGRGNFPPRFSGLQFPNYSSELNVNALELDDSALYLCASSPGLAGNEQYFGPGTRLTVT.

The chain links TRBV30 to TRBJ2-5; 8 bases match TRBD1. The CDR3 is made up of 15 amino acids. V shed 5 bases, J shed 2 bases, and the junction held 10 bases outside the gene matches. Germline V CDR1 and CDR2: GTSNPN, SVGIG (reference sequence). This chain's CDR3 is CAWAGGGMGQETQYF. The CDR3 DNA reads as TGTGCCTGGGCAGGGGGCGGGATGGGACAAGAGACCCAGTACTTC.

The chain uses TRBV6-5 and TRBJ2-7; D is uncertain. The germline V gene encodes CDR1 MNHEY and CDR2 SVGAGI. This CDR3 contains 14 residues. V lost 5 bases, J lost 7 bases, and 18 bases lay in between. The CDR3 nucleotides read TGTGCCAGCAGTCTTTCCACGGTCTCCTGGGAGCAGTACTTC. Translating it yields CASSLSTVSWEQYF.

DNA of the CDR3: TGCGCCAGCAGCCGTAGTTTAAACAGGGGGGACCATGGCTACACCTTC. Translation gives CASSRSLNRGDHGYTF. The genes are TRBV5-1 and TRBJ1-2, with 8 positions matching TRBD1. The germline V gene encodes CDR1 SGHRS and CDR2 YFSETQ. Unmatched junction bases numbered 14, after V lost 4 bases and J lost 6 bases. This CDR3 contains 16 residues.

The rearrangement links TRBV7-2 to TRBJ1-3; D remains unclear. Trimming took 4 bases from V and 3 from J, leaving 10 bases between them. Per germline, CDR1 SGHTA and CDR2 FQGNSA. The CDR3 has 14 residues. The CDR3 spells CASSSSAGGNTIYF. The CDR3 DNA follows: TGTGCCAGCAGCTCGTCAGCAGGTGGAAACACCATATATTTT.

The rearrangement uses TRBV28 and TRBJ2-2; 9 bases match TRBD1. This CDR3 has 16 residues. Germline lookup yields CDR1 MDHEN and CDR2 SYDVKM. The junction had 9 bases not matched to a gene; V was cut back by 6 bases and J by 4 bases. CDR3 loop: CASRENRGPSTGELFF. CDR3 in DNA: TGTGCCAGCAGGGAAAACAGGGGGCCTAGCACCGGGGAGCTGTTTTTT.

The V gene is TRBV5-1, the J gene TRBJ1-1, with 11 nucleotides matching TRBD1. The CDR3 has 16 residues. The J segment lost 5 bases and the V segment lost 2 bases, leaving 8 bases of the junction unmatched. Germline V gene lookup returns CDR1 SGHRS and CDR2 YFSETQ. The CDR3 DNA reads as TGCGCCAGCAGCTTCGGACAGGGGGCAACCCCAACTGAAGCTTTCTTT. It is translated as CASSFGQGATPTEAFF.

The chain combines TRBV20-1 with TRBJ1-2, with D tentatively TRBD1 (5 bases). The CDR3 has 15 residues. Germline-derived CDR1 and CDR2 are DFQATT and SNEGSKA (reference sequence). Trimming removed 3 bases from V and 7 bases from J, with 21 bases in between. The CDR3 DNA reads TGCAGTGCTAGTGACGGGACCCGGGGACTCGGTGGCTACACCTTC. It specifies CSASDGTRGLGGYTF.

This rearrangement joins TRBV27 to TRBJ1-6, with D perhaps matching TRBD1 (6 bases). The CDR3 sequence is 12 residues long. The V end lost 6 bases, the J end lost 7 bases, and 7 bases lay between the germline ends. Germline-derived CDR1 and CDR2 are MNHEY and SMNVEV (reference sequence). The CDR3 DNA follows: TGTGCCAGCAGACAGGGAAATTCACCCCTCCACTTT. It encodes CASRQGNSPLHF.

V gene TRBV19 combines with J gene TRBJ1-5; a possible D gene is TRBD1 (6 bases). This CDR3 has 12 amino acids. Trimming took 5 bases from V and 6 from J, leaving 8 bases between them. The germline V gene encodes CDR1 LNHDA and CDR2 SQIVND (reference sequence). The CDR3 DNA is TGTGCCAGTAGTTTCAGGGGTCAGCCCCAGCATTTT. It translates to CASSFRGQPQHF. Variable domain in full (rest from reference TRBV19 and TRBJ1-5): DGGITQSPKYLFRKEGQNVTLSCEQNLNHDAMYWYRQDPGQGLRLIYYSQIVNDFQKGDIAEGYSVSREKKESFPLTVTSAQKNPTAFYLCASSFRGQPQHFGDGTRLSIL.

The chain joins TRBV29-1 to TRBJ2-1, with D uncertain. Germline V gene sequence: CDR1 SQVTM, CDR2 ANQGSEA. This CDR3 contains 13 residues. V was shortened by 8 bases and J by 7 bases, with 18 bases between the two germline ends. CDR3 DNA sequence: TGCAGCTACCTTCCGGGTCTCCGAAATGAGCAGTTCTTC. Translation gives CSYLPGLRNEQFF.

The V call is TRBV27, the J call TRBJ2-2, with 12 bases identical to TRBD1. This CDR3 has 14 residues. The V and J ends lost 9 bases and 7 bases, in that order; junction bases with no gene match: 6. The germline CDR1 and CDR2 sequences are MNHEY and SMNVEV (reference sequence). The DNA for the CDR3 is TGTGCCAGTCGGGACAGGGGGCTTGTCGGGGAGCTGTTTTTT. Amino acids: CASRDRGLVGELFF.

There are a few counts of this clone. Here the CDR3 reads CASSLSFGGVYGYTF. The CDR3 nucleotides read TGTGCCAGCAGTTTGTCCTTTGGGGGGGTCTATGGCTACACCTTC. V and J are TRBV27 and TRBJ1-2; the D gene is possibly TRBD1 (5 bases). The CDR3 is 15 residues long. Germline lookup yields CDR1 MNHEY and CDR2 SMNVEV (reference sequence). V gave up 3 bases and J gave up 4 bases, with 15 bases separating them.

The chain couples TRBV6-5 to TRBJ1-1; D may be TRBD1 (5 bases). Germline CDR1 reads MNHEY; CDR2 reads SVGAGI. There are 13 residues in the CDR3. Trimming cost V 5 bases and J 4 bases, with 11 bases left between them. Here the CDR3 reads CASSTRGGTEAFF. In DNA form, the CDR3 reads TGTGCCAGCAGTACCCGCGGGGGCACTGAAGCTTTCTTT.

Here the CDR3 reads CASSTHGTGGRDNEQFF. The CDR3 bases are TGTGCCAGCAGCACCCATGGGACAGGCGGCCGCGACAATGAGCAGTTCTTC. The chain combines TRBV21-1 with TRBJ2-1; the D segment call TRBD1 is taken from the table without a DNA check. TRBV21-1 is listed as a pseudogene. CDR3 length: 17 residues.

This chain links TRBV7-2 with TRBJ2-5, with D hard to call. This CDR3 contains 14 residues. V was cut by 6 bases and J by 0 bases, with 11 bases left in between. Germline V lookup: CDR1 SGHTA, CDR2 FQGNSA. Written as DNA, the CDR3 is TGTGCCAGCAGTCCCGACGGGTACCAAGAGACCCAGTACTTC. Amino acid sequence: CASSPDGYQETQYF.

The gene calls are TRBV3-1 (or the pseudogene TRBV3-2) and TRBJ2-1, with 14 bases that match TRBD2. The junction had 17 bases not matched to a gene; V was cut back by 0 bases and J by 4 bases. From germline, CDR1 is LGHDT and CDR2 YNNKEL (reference sequence). The CDR3 is 22 residues long. CDR3 sequence: CASSQDWGLPGLAGVTYNEQFF. The CDR3 DNA reads TGTGCCAGCAGCCAAGATTGGGGACTCCCGGGACTAGCGGGGGTCACTTACAATGAGCAGTTCTTC.

The V gene is TRBV5-1, the J gene TRBJ2-3; 12 nucleotides align to TRBD1. The ends lost 7 bases at V and 4 bases at J; junction bases unmatched: 1. The CDR3 consists of 13 residues. The V gene's germline CDR1 is SGHRS and CDR2 YFSETQ. CDR3: CASGTGGPDTQYF. CDR3 DNA: TGCGCCAGCGGGACAGGGGGCCCAGATACGCAGTATTTT. The full variable domain, in which reference TRBV5-1 and TRBJ2-3 provide the parts outside the CDR3, is KAGVTQTPRYLIKTRGQQVTLSCSPISGHRSVSWYQQTPGQGLQFLFEYFSETQRNKGNFPGRFSGRQFSNSRSEMNVSTLELGDSALYLCASGTGGPDTQYFGPGTRLTVL.

The chain combines TRBV12-3 or TRBV12-4 with TRBJ1-2; TRBD1 matches 9 bases. V dropped 3 bases and J dropped 8; count of bases not matched to a gene: 4. The CDR3 has 13 residues. CDR3 coding DNA: TGTGCCAGCAGTTTTGACAGGGGGATGGGCTACACCTTC. It codes for CASSFDRGMGYTF.

The V call is TRBV29-1, the J call TRBJ2-7; 10 bases agree with TRBD1. J was trimmed by 2 bases and V by 8 bases; bases with no gene match: 6. This CDR3 has 13 amino acids. Germline lookup yields CDR1 SQVTM and CDR2 ANQGSEA. CDR3 nucleotide sequence: TGCAGCTTAGGGACAGGGGCCCCCTACGAGCAGTACTTC. This translates into CSLGTGAPYEQYF.

This clone was seen a single time. The chain carries TRBV21-1 and TRBJ1-5; whether TRBD1, the table's D call, matches the DNA was not checked. TRBV21-1 is a listed pseudogene. The CDR3 is 21 residues long. The CDR3 is CASSKAFPGQGTSYSNQPQHF. CDR3 nucleotide sequence: TGTGCCAGCAGCAAAGCCTTCCCCGGACAGGGGACGTCGTATAGCAATCAGCCCCAGCATTTT.

The chain recombines TRBV5-5 with TRBJ1-1; D possibly corresponds to TRBD1 (5 bases). The CDR3 loop spans 15 amino acids. Trimming pared 4 bases from V and 1 base from J, leaving 14 bases between. Germline V gene data show CDR1 as SGHKS and CDR2 as YYEKEE (reference sequence). CDR3 in amino acids: CASSLTVRTNTEAFF. The CDR3 DNA sequence: TGTGCCAGCAGCCTGACAGTTAGGACGAACACTGAAGCTTTCTTT.

The V gene is TRBV5-1, the J gene TRBJ2-7, with a tentative D call TRBD1 (5 bases). Per germline, CDR1 SGHRS and CDR2 YFSETQ. The CDR3 spans 17 residues. V lost 0 bases to trimming and J lost 1 base, with 17 bases between them. The CDR3 DNA follows: TGCGCCAGCAGCTTGGCCCAGGCAGGACACCGTTCCTACGAGCAGTACTTC. It yields the protein CASSLAQAGHRSYEQYF.

The J gene is TRBJ2-1, the V gene TRBV7-6; the D gene is possibly TRBD2 (5 bases). Trimming removed 0 bases from V and 6 bases from J, with 12 bases in between. This CDR3 has 15 amino acids. Looked up from germline, CDR1 is SGHVS and CDR2 is FNYEAQ. The CDR3 nucleotides are TGTGCCAGCAGCTTAGCCGGGAAAACCTTCAATGAGCAGTTCTTC. It specifies CASSLAGKTFNEQFF.

J is TRBJ2-1 and V is TRBV24-1; 10 bases align to TRBD2. The trim removed 7 bases at V and 7 bases at J, leaving 6 bases unmatched. This CDR3 spans 14 amino acids. Germline V gene sequence: CDR1 KGHDR, CDR2 SFDVKD. CDR3 DNA: TGTGCCACCAGGGGGTATAGCGGGAGGAATGAGCAGTTCTTC. It codes for CATRGYSGRNEQFF.

For this clone: The sample carries other DNA sequences with the same CDR3. CDR3 sequence (DNA): TGTGCCAGCAGTCAGGGACAGGGGAACTATGGCTACACCTTC. Its translation: CASSQGQGNYGYTF. This chain links TRBV28 with TRBJ1-2, with 10 bases fitting TRBD1. CDR1 is MDHEN, CDR2 SYDVKM, per germline. CDR3 length: 14 residues. With V trimmed by 5 bases and J by 2 bases, 2 bases remained unmatched.